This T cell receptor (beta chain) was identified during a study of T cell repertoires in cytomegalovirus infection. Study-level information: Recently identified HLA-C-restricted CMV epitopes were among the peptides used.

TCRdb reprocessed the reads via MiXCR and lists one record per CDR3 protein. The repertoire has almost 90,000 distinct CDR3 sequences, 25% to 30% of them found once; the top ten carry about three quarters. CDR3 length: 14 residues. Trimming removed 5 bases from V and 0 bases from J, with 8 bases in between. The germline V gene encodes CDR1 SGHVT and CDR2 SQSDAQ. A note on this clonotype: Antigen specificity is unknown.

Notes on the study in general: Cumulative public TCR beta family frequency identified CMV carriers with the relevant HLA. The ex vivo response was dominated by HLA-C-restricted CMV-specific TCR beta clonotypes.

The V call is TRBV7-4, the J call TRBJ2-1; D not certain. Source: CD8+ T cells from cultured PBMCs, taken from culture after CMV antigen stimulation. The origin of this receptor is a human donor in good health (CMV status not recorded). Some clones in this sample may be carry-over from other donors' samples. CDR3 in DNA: TGTGCCAGCAGCCACGACGGCTCCTACAATGAGCAGTTCTTC. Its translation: CASSHDGSYNEQFF.